One sample yielded the 22 T cell receptor beta chains listed below, sequenced in a study of blood T cell repertoires in COVID-19. Some clones are missing from TCRdb's copy, which holds only in-frame ones; the method was immunoSEQ multiplex PCR. The data show around 260,000 clones, with just over 85% seen just once and less than 3% held by the top ten. The sample taken for sequencing was peripheral blood. The receptors come from a woman in her 30s with active or convalescent COVID-19.

The chain joins TRBV18 to TRBJ1-2, with D hard to call. The CDR3 is 16 residues long. CDR1 KGHSH and CDR2 LQKENI come from the germline V gene. V lost 2 bases and J lost 7, with 20 bases in between. The CDR3 protein is CASSPNMVQQLAGYTF. Here the CDR3 DNA reads TGTGCCAGCTCACCAAATATGGTCCAACAATTAGCTGGCTACACCTTC.

CDR3: CASRPGGPHSYEQYF. The CDR3, as DNA: TGTGCCAGCAGGCCGGGGGGCCCCCACTCCTACGAGCAGTACTTC. The chain couples TRBV2 to TRBJ2-7; a possible D gene is TRBD2 (7 bases). Trimming pared 6 bases from V and 0 bases from J, leaving 15 bases between. The CDR3 runs to 15 residues. Per germline, CDR1 SNHLY and CDR2 FYNNEI.

The rearrangement joins TRBV11-2 to TRBJ2-7; D is possibly TRBD2 (6 bases). The V end was cut by 5 bases, the J end by 1 base, with 12 bases between. CDR3 size: 14 residues. CDR1 is SGHAT and CDR2 is FQNNGV in the germline V gene. CDR3 residues: CASSPGGSSYEQYF. DNA of the CDR3: TGTGCCAGCAGCCCCGGAGGGAGTTCCTACGAGCAGTACTTC.

The chain joins TRBV18 to TRBJ1-1, with D unclear. This CDR3 is 16 amino acids long. CDR1 KGHSH and CDR2 LQKENI come from the germline V gene. Trimming stripped 2 bases from V and 0 bases from J, with 13 bases between. The CDR3, as DNA: TGTGCCAGCTCACCAAGGGAGCCAACAATGAACACTGAAGCTTTCTTT. It yields the protein CASSPREPTMNTEAFF.

The genes are TRBV7-9 and TRBJ1-1; 9 bases are shared with TRBD1. The length of the CDR3 is 11 residues. Trimming removed 5 bases from V and 11 bases from J; junction bases left unmatched: 3. Per the germline V gene, CDR1 is SEHNR and CDR2 is FQNEAQ (reference sequence). CDR3 bases: TGTGCCAGCAGCCCCGGGACAGGGGCTTTCTTT. This sequence encodes CASSPGTGAFF.

V usage is TRBV10-3 and J usage is TRBJ2-1; TRBD1 aligns across 9 bases. The germline CDR1 and CDR2 sequences are ENHRY and SYGVKD. The CDR3 totals 15 residues. The V gene end was trimmed by 4 bases and the J gene end by 7 bases; junction bases not matched to a gene: 8. CDR3 residues: CAISASGTGKNEQFF. The CDR3 DNA sequence: TGTGCCATCAGTGCGTCCGGGACAGGGAAGAATGAGCAGTTCTTC.

V gene TRBV7-3 combines with J gene TRBJ1-1; D ambiguous. V lost 0 bases, J lost 1 base, and 9 bases lay in between. The CDR3 covers 15 residues. CDR1 and CDR2 from the germline V gene are SGHTA and FQGTGA. The DNA for the CDR3 is TGTGCCAGCAGCTTAACGGGCCAACCGAACACTGAAGCTTTCTTT. Its translation is CASSLTGQPNTEAFF. Based on the CDR3 plus reference TRBV7-3 and TRBJ1-1, the full variable domain is GAGVSQTPSNKVTEKGKYVELRCDPISGHTALYWYRQSLGQGPEFLIYFQGTGAADDSGLPNDRFFAVRPEGSVSTLKIQRTERGDSAVYLCASSLTGQPNTEAFFGQGTRLTVV.

The chain carries TRBV23-1 and TRBJ2-7; D gene uncertain. TRBV23-1 is assigned to the ORF class and has an uncertain function. The CDR3 loop spans 15 amino acids. V was shortened by 0 bases and J by 0 bases, with 9 bases between the two germline ends. The CDR3 DNA is TGCGCCAGCAGTCAATCCGCGGTTAGCTCCTACGAGCAGTACTTC. It specifies CASSQSAVSSYEQYF.

This clone was picked up a small number of times. CDR3 in DNA: TGCGCCAGCAGCTTGGCTTTACCGGGACAGGGGGATGGCTACACCTTC. Its translation: CASSLALPGQGDGYTF. The J gene is TRBJ1-2, the V gene TRBV5-1; the match to TRBD1 covers 11 bases. The CDR3 length is 16 residues. CDR1 SGHRS and CDR2 YFSETQ come from the germline V gene. V lost 0 bases to trimming and J lost 6 bases; unmatched junction nucleotides: 7.

The CDR3 is CASSYWQGTDQPQHF. The CDR3 nucleotides read TGTGCCAGCAGTTACTGGCAGGGAACGGATCAGCCCCAGCATTTT. The rearrangement links TRBV6-2 or TRBV6-3 to TRBJ1-5, with a tentative D call TRBD1 (5 bases). The CDR3 sequence is 15 residues long. Per the germline V gene, CDR1 is MNHEY and CDR2 is SVGEGT. Between the trimmed V and J ends, which lost 1 base and 5 bases, there was a span of 12 bases.

J is TRBJ1-2 and V is TRBV7-2; D remains ambiguous. The CDR3 runs 15 residues. The germline V gene has CDR1 SGHTA and CDR2 FQGNSA. V was pared by 1 base and J by 0 bases, with 9 bases between. The CDR3: CASSLGGGSNYGYTF. The CDR3 coding sequence is TGTGCCAGCAGCTTAGGCGGAGGTTCTAACTATGGCTACACCTTC.

A single count supports this clone. Written as DNA, the CDR3 is TGTGCCAGCTCACCACGGACAGGTTCTGACAATGAGCAGTTCTTC. Translated: CASSPRTGSDNEQFF. The chain combines TRBV18 with TRBJ2-1, with 7 positions matching TRBD1. This CDR3 contains 15 residues. CDR1 is KGHSH, CDR2 LQKENI, per germline. J lost 5 bases, V lost 1 base, and 5 bases had no gene match.

The J gene is TRBJ2-1, the V gene TRBV5-1; 11 bases agree with TRBD2. The V segment lost 6 bases and the J segment 7 bases; nucleotides outside the gene matches: 6. The CDR3 runs 14 residues. The germline V gene has CDR1 SGHRS and CDR2 YFSETQ. In DNA, the CDR3 is TGCGCCAGCACCATGACTAGCGGGGTGAATGAGCAGTTCTTC. Amino acids: CASTMTSGVNEQFF.

The chain combines TRBV6-5 with TRBJ2-5; TRBD1 agrees at 8 bases. This CDR3 is 15 amino acids long. Looked up from germline, CDR1 is MNHEY and CDR2 is SVGAGI. V lost 6 bases to trimming and J lost 5 bases; unmatched junction nucleotides: 11. CDR3 nucleotides: TGTGCCAGCAGCCACGAACGGACAGGGCAGGAGACCCAGTACTTC. Amino acids: CASSHERTGQETQYF.

The chain employs TRBV10-3 and TRBJ1-2; D gene uncertain. Germline CDR1 reads ENHRY; CDR2 reads SYGVKD. CDR3 length: 14 residues. Deletions cut 4 bases from V and 5 bases from J, with 14 bases between. The CDR3 coding sequence is TGTGCCATCAGTGGCTCCGGGGATGGGTATGGCTACACCTTC. Translation: CAISGSGDGYGYTF.

This sequence joins TRBV5-1 and TRBJ2-1; no firm D call. The CDR3 extends over 13 amino acids. The germline V gene has CDR1 SGHRS and CDR2 YFSETQ. Trimming took 0 bases from V and 3 from J, leaving 4 bases between them. Here the CDR3 reads CASSLARYNEQFF. In DNA form, the CDR3 reads TGCGCCAGCAGCTTGGCCCGCTACAATGAGCAGTTCTTC. The full variable domain, with the rest looked up from reference TRBV5-1 and TRBJ2-1, is KAGVTQTPRYLIKTRGQQVTLSCSPISGHRSVSWYQQTPGQGLQFLFEYFSETQRNKGNFPGRFSGRQFSNSRSEMNVSTLELGDSALYLCASSLARYNEQFFGPGTRLTVL.

This chain connects TRBV4-2 to TRBJ2-1; D perhaps matches TRBD2 (6 bases). This CDR3 has 16 amino acids. V was pared by 4 bases and J by 0 bases, with 13 bases between. Germline V gives CDR1 LGHNA, CDR2 YNFKEQ. The CDR3 here is CASSPGLQSSYNEQFF. The DNA of the CDR3 is TGTGCCAGCAGCCCAGGACTACAGAGCTCCTACAATGAGCAGTTCTTC.

The chain has TRBV10-3 and TRBJ2-3; 9 nucleotides line up with TRBD2. The CDR3 length is 15 residues. Germline CDR1 and CDR2: ENHRY and SYGVKD. Trimming took 10 bases from V and 2 from J; bases not matched to a gene: 10. The DNA for the CDR3 is TGTGCCACCTACCCAAGCGGGGGGACCACAGATACGCAGTATTTT. Translating it yields CATYPSGGTTDTQYF.

The V and J genes are TRBV10-3 and TRBJ1-2; a possible D gene is TRBD1 (5 bases). From germline, CDR1 is ENHRY and CDR2 SYGVKD. This CDR3 has 15 amino acids. Trimming pared 7 bases from V and 4 bases from J, leaving 19 bases between. This chain's CDR3 is CAITGGAEGGYGYTF. For the CDR3, the DNA is TGTGCCATCACTGGAGGGGCGGAAGGAGGCTATGGCTACACCTTC.

The chain employs TRBV30 and TRBJ2-3, with a tentative D call TRBD2 (7 bases). V gave up 4 bases and J gave up 9 bases, with 17 bases separating them. This CDR3 has 13 amino acids. Germline values: CDR1 GTSNPN, CDR2 SVGIG (reference sequence). CDR3 in amino acids: CAWKWNGGHTQYF. DNA for the CDR3: TGTGCCTGGAAATGGAACGGGGGGCACACGCAGTATTTT. The full variable domain, in which reference TRBV30 and TRBJ2-3 provide the parts outside the CDR3, is SQTIHQWPATLVQPVGSPLSLECTVEGTSNPNLYWYRQAAGRGLQLLFYSVGIGQISSEVPQNLSASRPQDRQFILSSKKLLLSDSGFYLCAWKWNGGHTQYFGPGTRLTVL.

The V and J genes are TRBV7-6 and TRBJ2-1; 15 bases are a match to TRBD2. V shed 4 bases and J 6 bases; nucleotides not matched to a gene: 7. This CDR3 comprises 17 residues. Per germline, CDR1 SGHVS and CDR2 FNYEAQ. CDR3 sequence reads: CASSWTSGGGIRNEQFF. The CDR3 bases are TGTGCCAGCAGCTGGACTAGCGGGGGGGGGATCCGCAATGAGCAGTTCTTC.

The rearrangement uses TRBV11-2 and TRBJ2-1; the D gene is possibly TRBD2 (6 bases). CDR3 length: 15 residues. Trimming pared 1 base from V and 10 bases from J, leaving 17 bases between. The germline V gene encodes CDR1 SGHAT and CDR2 FQNNGV. CDR3: CASSLGGVRTTEQFF. Here the CDR3 DNA reads TGTGCCAGCAGCTTAGGGGGAGTGAGGACTACGGAGCAGTTCTTC.